This is a list of T cell receptor beta chains from one sample in a study of identifying expanded T cells in peripheral blood. Sequenced by immunoSEQ multiplex PCR; TCRdb stores in-frame clones only, minus some. There are about 50,000 clones in the sample; 65% to 90% occur only once, and less than 15% lies in the top ten. Sequencing was performed on blood. These receptors originate from a person aged 18 to 70 in good health. The CDR3 runs from the conserved cysteine through the conserved F or W. Each record gives: clone size, J gene, V gene, D gene, CDR3 length, CDR3 DNA, CDR3 protein. A D gene is named only where the DNA matches it firmly. The size of a clone is reported for some rows only, either as once, few or many, or as a class for expanded clones.

-	TRBJ1-6	TRBV9	-	14	TGTGCCAGCAGCGGCCGGGAACTTAATTCACCCCTCCACTTT	CASSGRELNSPLHF
-	TRBJ2-3	TRBV6-1	TRBD1	13	TGTGCCAGCAGGAGGGACAGGGCGGGCACGGGGTATTTT	CASRRDRAGTGYF
once	TRBJ2-5	TRBV28	TRBD2	15	TGTGCCAGCAGTTTTAGAGCGGGGGGGACAGAGACCCAGTACTTC	CASSFRAGGTETQYF
-	TRBJ2-7	TRBV5-6	-	11	TGTGCCAGCAGTCGCGAGTACGAGCAGTACTTC	CASSREYEQYF
few	TRBJ1-1	TRBV10-3	TRBD1	14	TGTGCCATCGGTCAGTTCGACAGGGGCGCTGAAGCTTTCTTT	CAIGQFDRGAEAFF
-	TRBJ1-3	TRBV5-8	-	17	TGTGCCAGCAGCTTGAGAACAGCTAGTACTGCCAGAAACACCATATATTTT	CASSLRTASTARNTIYF
once	TRBJ2-2	TRBV10-2	TRBD1	15	TGCGCCAGCAGTGCCCGAGACAGGGGATCCGGGGAGCTGTTTTTT	CASSARDRGSGELFF
-	TRBJ1-6	TRBV6-6	-	13	TGTGCCAGCACCCAGGCAGATTATTCACCCCTCCACTTT	CASTQADYSPLHF
-	TRBJ2-1	TRBV4-1	-	13	TGCGCCAGCAGCCAATCCTCTGGGCGGGAGCAGTTCTTC	CASSQSSGREQFF
-	TRBJ2-7	TRBV5-4	-	15	TGTGCCAGCAACCTCAATCCGGGCTCTCCAAACGAGCAGTACTTC	CASNLNPGSPNEQYF
-	TRBJ2-2	TRBV4-3	-	14	TGCGCCAGCAGCCAAGGGGACGAGGAGGGGGAGCTGTTTTTT	CASSQGDEEGELFF
-	TRBJ1-2	TRBV30	-	13	TGTGCCTGGAGTGTAAACAAGGGCTATGGCTACACCTTC	CAWSVNKGYGYTF
-	TRBJ1-4	TRBV4-1	TRBD1	15	TGCGCCAGCAGCCAAGTTGAGGGGGCCTATGAAAAACTGTTTTTT	CASSQVEGAYEKLFF
-	TRBJ2-1	TRBV4-1	-	16	TGCGCCAGCAGCCAAGTAGACCTCCTCTCCTACAATGAGCAGTTCTTC	CASSQVDLLSYNEQFF
-	TRBJ2-3	TRBV4-1	TRBD2	19	TGCGCCAGCAGCCAAGTTAATCGGGCAGCGGGAGGGCCGAGGGATACGCAGTATTTT	CASSQVNRAAGGPRDTQYF
-	TRBJ2-1	TRBV7-3	TRBD2	18	TGTGCCAGCAGTAACACCGCCCACTTAGCGGGGGGGCAGAATGAGCAGTTCTTC	CASSNTAHLAGGQNEQFF
many	TRBJ1-1	TRBV2	TRBD1	14	TGTGCCAGCAGTGTCGCCAGGGGGTGGACTGAAGCTTTCTTT	CASSVARGWTEAFF
-	TRBJ2-3	TRBV5-4	TRBD2	16	TGTGCCAGCAGCGGGGTCCTAGCGGGGAACACAGATACGCAGTATTTT	CASSGVLAGNTDTQYF
-	TRBJ2-7	TRBV7-6	TRBD2	14	TGTGCCAGCAGTCCTAGCGGGATCTCCTACGAGCAGTACTTC	CASSPSGISYEQYF
-	TRBJ1-1	TRBV15	-	15	TGTGCCACCAGCAGAAGATCCTCCTTGAGCACTGAAGCTTTCTTT	CATSRRSSLSTEAFF
-	TRBJ1-2	TRBV4-2	-	13	TGTGCCAGCAGCCAAAACCCAGTAAAAGGCTACACCTTC	CASSQNPVKGYTF
-	TRBJ2-5	TRBV6-1	TRBD1	15	TGTGCCAGCAAATACCTCGGGACAGGGGGGGAGACCCAGTACTTC	CASKYLGTGGETQYF
once	TRBJ1-1	TRBV7-9	TRBD1	18	TGTGCCAGCAGCCTTTTGACGGGGACAGGGGGCAGGGGCACTGAAGCTTTCTTT	CASSLLTGTGGRGTEAFF
-	TRBJ1-5	TRBV19	-	17	TGTGCCAGTACCTGGGGCGGGGGGCAGGCGGGCAATCAGCCCCAGCATTTT	CASTWGGGQAGNQPQHF
-	TRBJ2-5	TRBV6-5	-	13	TGTGCCAGCAGCCGCGTAAAGCGGGAGACCCAGTACTTC	CASSRVKRETQYF
-	TRBJ2-5	TRBV30	TRBD1	15	TGTGCCTGGAGTGGCCGGACAGGGAATTTAGAGACCCAGTACTTC	CAWSGRTGNLETQYF
-	TRBJ1-2	TRBV7-8	-	13	TGTGCCAGCAGCTTAGTCAGGGAGGGAGGCTACACCTTC	CASSLVREGGYTF
few	TRBJ1-5	TRBV5-6	-	14	TGTGCCAGCAGCTCTCGCCGCGACGGTCAGCCCCAGCATTTT	CASSSRRDGQPQHF
-	TRBJ2-7	TRBV5-6	-	15	TGTGCCAGCAGCTTAGCGGCAGCCGAATCCTACGAGCAGTACTTC	CASSLAAAESYEQYF
-	TRBJ1-5	TRBV4-3	-	14	TGCGCCAGCAGCCAAGAGGGTGGGAATCAGCCCCAGCATTTT	CASSQEGGNQPQHF
-	TRBJ1-2	TRBV30	TRBD1	18	TGTGCCTGGAGGCCGGGTGGGGGGACAGGGGGTCTGAGCTATGGCTACACCTTC	CAWRPGGGTGGLSYGYTF
-	TRBJ2-1	TRBV5-1	-	14	TGCGCCAGCAGCCCCCAGCGGTTCGGGAATGAGCAGTTCTTC	CASSPQRFGNEQFF
once	TRBJ2-1	TRBV10-3	TRBD2	14	TGTGCCATCGGATATGGACTAGGGAACAATGAGCAGTTCTTC	CAIGYGLGNNEQFF
-	TRBJ2-5	TRBV29-1	-	12	TGCAGCGTTGCTGAGGGAAGGGAGACCCAGTACTTC	CSVAEGRETQYF
-	TRBJ1-1	TRBV7-9	-	13	TGTGCCAGCAGCCGTGGAGGGAACACTGAAGCTTTCTTT	CASSRGGNTEAFF
-	TRBJ1-4	TRBV4-3	-	14	TGCGCCAGCAGCCCTATAGGTGGCAGAGAAAAACTGTTTTTT	CASSPIGGREKLFF
-	TRBJ2-2	TRBV30	-	12	TGTGCCGCCCGACTGGACACCGGGGAGCTGTTTTTT	CAARLDTGELFF
-	TRBJ2-5	TRBV29-1	TRBD1	13	TGCAGCGTGTATACAGGGGGCCAAGAGACCCAGTACTTC	CSVYTGGQETQYF
-	TRBJ1-2	TRBV6-1	-	13	TGTGCCAGCAGCACCTCGAACTACTATGGCTACACCTTC	CASSTSNYYGYTF
-	TRBJ2-3	TRBV19	-	14	TGTGCCAGTAGTATAGGGGCTTCCACAGATACGCAGTATTTT	CASSIGASTDTQYF
few	TRBJ2-2	TRBV10-3	TRBD1	14	TGTGCCAGCACTAGGGGGCTTTACACCGGGGAGCTGTTTTTT	CASTRGLYTGELFF
once	TRBJ2-1	TRBV11-3	TRBD2	16	TGTGCCAGCAGTAAAACCCGGACTAGCCAAAACAATGAGCAGTTCTTC	CASSKTRTSQNNEQFF
-	TRBJ2-2	TRBV6-4	-	16	TGTGCCAGCAGTGACTCACCGGGGGCGGGCACCGGGGAGCTGTTTTTT	CASSDSPGAGTGELFF
-	TRBJ1-2	TRBV11-2	-	19	TGTGCCAGCAGCCCCGGAGCACCGTTCAGGACAGCGACTAACTATGGCTACACCTTC	CASSPGAPFRTATNYGYTF
few	TRBJ2-4	TRBV23-1	-	17	TGCGCCAGCAGTCCACCTCGGGGGATAGAGGCCAAAAACATTCAGTACTTC	CASSPPRGIEAKNIQYF
-	TRBJ2-2	TRBV11-2	-	15	TGTGCCAGCAGCCCCCTGACAGGGAACACCGGGGAGCTGTTTTTT	CASSPLTGNTGELFF